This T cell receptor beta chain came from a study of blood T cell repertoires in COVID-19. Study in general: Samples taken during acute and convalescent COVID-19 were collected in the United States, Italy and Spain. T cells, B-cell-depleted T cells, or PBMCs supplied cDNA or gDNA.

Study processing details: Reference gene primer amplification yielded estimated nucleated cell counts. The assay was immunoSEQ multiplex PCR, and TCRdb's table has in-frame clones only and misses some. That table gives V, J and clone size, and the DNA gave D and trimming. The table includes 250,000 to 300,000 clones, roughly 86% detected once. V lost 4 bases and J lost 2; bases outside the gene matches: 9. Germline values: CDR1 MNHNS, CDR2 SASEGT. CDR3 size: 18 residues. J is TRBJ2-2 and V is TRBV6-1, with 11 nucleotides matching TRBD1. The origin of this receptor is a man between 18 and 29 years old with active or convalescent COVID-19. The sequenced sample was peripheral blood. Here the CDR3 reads CASSARTGGSTNTGELFF. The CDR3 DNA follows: TGTGCCAGCAGTGCCCGGACAGGGGGCTCAACAAACACCGGGGAGCTGTTTTTT.